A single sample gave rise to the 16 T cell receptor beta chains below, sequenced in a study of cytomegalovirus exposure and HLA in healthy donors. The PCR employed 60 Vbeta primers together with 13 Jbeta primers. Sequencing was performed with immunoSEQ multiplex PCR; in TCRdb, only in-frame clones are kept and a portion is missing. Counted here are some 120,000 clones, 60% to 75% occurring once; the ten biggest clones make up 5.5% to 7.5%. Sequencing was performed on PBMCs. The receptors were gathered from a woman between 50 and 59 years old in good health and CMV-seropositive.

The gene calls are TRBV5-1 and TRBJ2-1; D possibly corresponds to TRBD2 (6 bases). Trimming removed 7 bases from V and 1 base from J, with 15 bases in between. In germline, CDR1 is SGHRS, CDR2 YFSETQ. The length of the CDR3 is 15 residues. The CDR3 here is CASGDSYSSYNEQFF. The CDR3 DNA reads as TGCGCCAGCGGGGACTCTTACTCTTCCTACAATGAGCAGTTCTTC.

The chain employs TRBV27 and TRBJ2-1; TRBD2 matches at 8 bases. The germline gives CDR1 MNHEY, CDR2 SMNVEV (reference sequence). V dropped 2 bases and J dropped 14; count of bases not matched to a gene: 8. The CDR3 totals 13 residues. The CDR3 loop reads CASSLGHRGGEFF. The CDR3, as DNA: TGTGCCAGCAGTTTAGGCCACCGGGGGGGCGAGTTCTTC.

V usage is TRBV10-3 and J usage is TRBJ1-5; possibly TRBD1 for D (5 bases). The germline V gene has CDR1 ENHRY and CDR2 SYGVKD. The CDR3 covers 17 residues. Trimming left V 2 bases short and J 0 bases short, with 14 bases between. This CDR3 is CAISETGGPDSNQPQHF. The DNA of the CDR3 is TGTGCCATCAGTGAGACAGGTGGTCCTGATAGCAATCAGCCCCAGCATTTT.

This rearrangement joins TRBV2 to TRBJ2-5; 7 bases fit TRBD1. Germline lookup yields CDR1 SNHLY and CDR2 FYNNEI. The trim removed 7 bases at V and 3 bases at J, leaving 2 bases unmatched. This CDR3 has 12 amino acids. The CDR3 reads CASKGTEETQYF. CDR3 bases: TGTGCCAGCAAGGGGACAGAAGAGACCCAGTACTTC.

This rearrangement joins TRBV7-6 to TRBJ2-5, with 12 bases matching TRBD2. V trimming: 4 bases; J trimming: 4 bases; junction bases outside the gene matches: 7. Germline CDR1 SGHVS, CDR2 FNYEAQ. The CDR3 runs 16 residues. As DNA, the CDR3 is TGTGCCAGCAGCTCGCTGCTAGCGGGGGGGCCAGAGACCCAGTACTTC. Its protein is CASSSLLAGGPETQYF.

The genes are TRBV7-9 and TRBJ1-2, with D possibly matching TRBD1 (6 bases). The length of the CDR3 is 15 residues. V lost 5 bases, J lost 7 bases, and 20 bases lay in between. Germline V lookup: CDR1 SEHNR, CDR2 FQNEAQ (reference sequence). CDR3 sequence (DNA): TGTGCCAGCAGCCAAAAGACAGGTGGCGATACTGGCTACACCTTC. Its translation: CASSQKTGGDTGYTF.

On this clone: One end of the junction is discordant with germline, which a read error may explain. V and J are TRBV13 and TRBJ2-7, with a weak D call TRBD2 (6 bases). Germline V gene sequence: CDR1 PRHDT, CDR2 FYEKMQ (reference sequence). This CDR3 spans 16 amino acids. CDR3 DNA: TGTGCCAGCAGCTTAGGGGGGGGAAGACTCTCCTACGAGAAGTACTTC. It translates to CASSLGGGRLSYEKYF.

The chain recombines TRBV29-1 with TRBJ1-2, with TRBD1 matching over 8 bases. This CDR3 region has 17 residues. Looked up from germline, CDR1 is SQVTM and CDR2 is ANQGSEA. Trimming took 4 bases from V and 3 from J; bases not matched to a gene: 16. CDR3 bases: TGCAGCGTTGGCCCCCGTGGGGGACAGGAATCCTACTATGGCTACACCTTC. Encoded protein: CSVGPRGGQESYYGYTF.

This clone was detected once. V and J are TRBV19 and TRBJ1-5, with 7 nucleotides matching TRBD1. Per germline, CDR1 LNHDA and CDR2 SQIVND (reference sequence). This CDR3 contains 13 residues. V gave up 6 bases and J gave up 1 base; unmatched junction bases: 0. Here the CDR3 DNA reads TGTGCCAGTAGGGGACAGAGCAATCAGCCCCAGCATTTT. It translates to CASRGQSNQPQHF. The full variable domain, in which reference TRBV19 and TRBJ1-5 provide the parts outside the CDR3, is DGGITQSPKYLFRKEGQNVTLSCEQNLNHDAMYWYRQDPGQGLRLIYYSQIVNDFQKGDIAEGYSVSREKKESFPLTVTSAQKNPTAFYLCASRGQSNQPQHFGDGTRLSIL.

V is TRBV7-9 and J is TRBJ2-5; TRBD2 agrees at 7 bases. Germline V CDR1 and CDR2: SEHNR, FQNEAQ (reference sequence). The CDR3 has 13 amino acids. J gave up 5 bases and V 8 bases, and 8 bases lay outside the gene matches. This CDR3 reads CASQWGGGETQYF. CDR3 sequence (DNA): TGTGCCAGCCAGTGGGGGGGAGGCGAGACCCAGTACTTC. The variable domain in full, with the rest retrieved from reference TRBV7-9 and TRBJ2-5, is DTGVSQNPRHKITKRGQNVTFRCDPISEHNRLYWYRQTLGQGPEFLTYFQNEAQLEKSRLLSDRFSAERPKGSFSTLEIQRTEQGDSAMYLCASQWGGGETQYFGPGTRLLVL.

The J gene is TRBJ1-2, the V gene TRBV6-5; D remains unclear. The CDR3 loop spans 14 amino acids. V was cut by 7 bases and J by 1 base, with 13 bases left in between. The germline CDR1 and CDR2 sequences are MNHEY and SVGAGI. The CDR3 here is CASTRHGYNYGYTF. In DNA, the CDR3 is TGTGCCAGCACCCGCCACGGTTATAACTATGGCTACACCTTC.

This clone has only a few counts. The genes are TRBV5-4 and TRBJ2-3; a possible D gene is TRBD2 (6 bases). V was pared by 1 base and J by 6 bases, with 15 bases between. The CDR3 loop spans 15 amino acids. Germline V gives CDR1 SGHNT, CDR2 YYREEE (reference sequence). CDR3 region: CASSLLGGDPDTQYF. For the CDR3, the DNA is TGTGCCAGCAGCTTGCTCGGCGGGGACCCGGATACGCAGTATTTT.

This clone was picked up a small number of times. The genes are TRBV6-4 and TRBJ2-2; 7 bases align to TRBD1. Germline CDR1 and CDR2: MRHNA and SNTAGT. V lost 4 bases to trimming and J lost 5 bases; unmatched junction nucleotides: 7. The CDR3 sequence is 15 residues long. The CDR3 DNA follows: TGTGCCAGCAGTGCAGCGACAGGGTCTACCGGGGAGCTGTTTTTT. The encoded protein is CASSAATGSTGELFF.

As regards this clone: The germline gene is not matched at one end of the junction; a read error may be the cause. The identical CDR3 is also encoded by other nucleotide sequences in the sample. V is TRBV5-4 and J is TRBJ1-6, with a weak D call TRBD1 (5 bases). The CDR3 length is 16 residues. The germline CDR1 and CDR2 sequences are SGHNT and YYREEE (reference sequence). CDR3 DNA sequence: TGTGCCAGCAGGAGCCGCGGGGCAGTAAGAATTTCACCCCTCCATTTT. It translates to CASRSRGAVRISPLHF.

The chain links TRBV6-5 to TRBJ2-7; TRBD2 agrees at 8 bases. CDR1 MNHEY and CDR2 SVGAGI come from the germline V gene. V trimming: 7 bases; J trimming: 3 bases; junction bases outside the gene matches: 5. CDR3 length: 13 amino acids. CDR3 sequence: CASTPGGSYEQYF. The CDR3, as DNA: TGTGCCAGCACTCCGGGGGGGAGCTACGAGCAGTACTTC.

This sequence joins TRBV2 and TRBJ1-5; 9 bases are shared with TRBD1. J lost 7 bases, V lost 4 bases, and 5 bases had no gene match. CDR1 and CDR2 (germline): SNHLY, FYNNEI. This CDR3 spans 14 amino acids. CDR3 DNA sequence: TGTGCCAGCAGTGGGGGGACAGGGATCCAGCCCCAGCATTTT. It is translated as CASSGGTGIQPQHF.